This T cell receptor beta chain derives from a study of blood T cell repertoires in acute mononucleosis (dated by TCRdb to 2020 to 2021). A note on the overall study: To capture the memory response, convalescent samples were obtained between 5 and 8 months after the acute presentation. The mean blood EBV load was 3.8 log10 genome copies per million B cells in acute infection and about 2.6 at convalescence. Paper-wide results and their limitations: Only about 9.7% of unique acute clonotypes persisted into convalescence, yet these made up most of the response; new diverse de novo clonotypes seemingly replaced the rest. With just three donors in the cohort, the group averages were based on very few individuals. Low acute-to-convalescent clonotype overlap might partly reflect sampling error, because only a fraction of each donor's blood was analyzed. For BRLF1 (YVL-BR), TCRalpha CDR3 motifs played a dominant role and TCRbeta a minimal role in TCR repertoire selection.

This clone was recorded at least ten times. Nothing much larger sits one base from this clone, and base qualities are not available. The germline V gene supplies CDR1 MNHNS and CDR2 SASEGT. V is cut by 6 bases and J by 0 bases, and the space between the germline ends is 15 bases. Counted from cysteine to phenylalanine, this CDR3 has 15 amino acids. Left in the record is the CDR3 DNA by itself, 45 bases read in frame from the first base. For TCR profiling, total RNA from no fewer than 9,500 sorted tetramer+ CD8 T cells was reverse transcribed into cDNA. PCR with primers that anneal to V and J regions amplified CDR3 regions and added unique molecular identifiers to track templates. Profiling of the TCRalpha and TCRbeta chains was done on the immunoSEQ platform, including the sequencing and error-correction standards of that platform. Regarding the original processing steps: Clonal copy numbers were corrected for sequencing and PCR errors, and CDR3s were defined according to IMGT conventions. Analysis was restricted to productive rearrangements and was performed with immunoSEQ Analyzer versions 2.0 and 3.0, and gene-pairing frequencies were further processed in Microsoft Excel. Circos plots were used to visualize V-J pairings, and MEME together with a custom motifSearch program was used to find CDR3 motifs. The probability of generation of TCR sequences was calculated using the OLGA algorithm. A clonotype seen at both visits was called persistent, a clonotype seen only at the acute visit was called nonpersistent, and a clonotype seen only at convalescence was called de novo. A public TCR was defined as an amino acid clonotype used by more than one donor. Held by TCRdb, this immuneACCESS table contains in-frame sequences only and omits some clones. Under half of the omission traces to an unresolved V gene where checked; the cause of the rest is unknown. That table gives V, J and clone size, and the DNA gave D and trimming. Recorded for this sample are 1,500 to 2,000 clones; 20% of them occurred a single time. The top ten constitute about 25% of the sample.

In the paper's terms, the time point label means: convalescence about 6 months (5-8 months) after acute presentation (visit 7). Over primary infection, the study followed CD8 T cell responses to two immunodominant EBV epitopes: BRLF1 109 (YVL-BR) and BMLF1 280 (GLC-BM). A positive serum heterophile antibody test together with EBV viral capsid antigen-specific IgM pointed to primary EBV infection. As a first step, magnetic positive selection (MACS) was used to enrich total CD8 T cells from the PBMCs. A FACSAria III was used to sort live CD3+ CD8+ tetramer+ cells to over 90% purity. Cell sorting used a PE-conjugated tetramer carrying the BRLF1 109-117 peptide. After tetramer sorting, TCR repertoires of EBV epitope-specific CD8 T cells were deep-sequenced directly ex vivo at acute infection and at convalescence. The donors were a few individuals between about 18 and 30 years old who had clinical acute infectious mononucleosis along with laboratory evidence of primary EBV infection. Heparinized peripheral blood was drawn at clinical presentation with mononucleosis symptoms and was drawn again about 6 months later. PBMCs were isolated by Ficoll-Paque density gradient centrifugation.

The chain joins TRBV6-1 to TRBJ2-7; matching of 5 bases hints at TRBD2 as the D gene. Specimen: EBV YVL epitope tetramer+ CD8+ T cells sorted from PBMCs, collected during convalescence from infectious mononucleosis. The cell subset or site label, as the study defines it: CD8 T cells binding a tetramer with EBV BRLF1 109-117 peptide (YVL-BR). The TCR comes from a woman aged 18-29 years with infectious mononucleosis caused by EBV. The DNA reads TGTGCCAGCAGCCCCATCAGAGGGTCCTCCTACGAGCAGTACTTC. This is translated as CASSPIRGSSYEQYF.